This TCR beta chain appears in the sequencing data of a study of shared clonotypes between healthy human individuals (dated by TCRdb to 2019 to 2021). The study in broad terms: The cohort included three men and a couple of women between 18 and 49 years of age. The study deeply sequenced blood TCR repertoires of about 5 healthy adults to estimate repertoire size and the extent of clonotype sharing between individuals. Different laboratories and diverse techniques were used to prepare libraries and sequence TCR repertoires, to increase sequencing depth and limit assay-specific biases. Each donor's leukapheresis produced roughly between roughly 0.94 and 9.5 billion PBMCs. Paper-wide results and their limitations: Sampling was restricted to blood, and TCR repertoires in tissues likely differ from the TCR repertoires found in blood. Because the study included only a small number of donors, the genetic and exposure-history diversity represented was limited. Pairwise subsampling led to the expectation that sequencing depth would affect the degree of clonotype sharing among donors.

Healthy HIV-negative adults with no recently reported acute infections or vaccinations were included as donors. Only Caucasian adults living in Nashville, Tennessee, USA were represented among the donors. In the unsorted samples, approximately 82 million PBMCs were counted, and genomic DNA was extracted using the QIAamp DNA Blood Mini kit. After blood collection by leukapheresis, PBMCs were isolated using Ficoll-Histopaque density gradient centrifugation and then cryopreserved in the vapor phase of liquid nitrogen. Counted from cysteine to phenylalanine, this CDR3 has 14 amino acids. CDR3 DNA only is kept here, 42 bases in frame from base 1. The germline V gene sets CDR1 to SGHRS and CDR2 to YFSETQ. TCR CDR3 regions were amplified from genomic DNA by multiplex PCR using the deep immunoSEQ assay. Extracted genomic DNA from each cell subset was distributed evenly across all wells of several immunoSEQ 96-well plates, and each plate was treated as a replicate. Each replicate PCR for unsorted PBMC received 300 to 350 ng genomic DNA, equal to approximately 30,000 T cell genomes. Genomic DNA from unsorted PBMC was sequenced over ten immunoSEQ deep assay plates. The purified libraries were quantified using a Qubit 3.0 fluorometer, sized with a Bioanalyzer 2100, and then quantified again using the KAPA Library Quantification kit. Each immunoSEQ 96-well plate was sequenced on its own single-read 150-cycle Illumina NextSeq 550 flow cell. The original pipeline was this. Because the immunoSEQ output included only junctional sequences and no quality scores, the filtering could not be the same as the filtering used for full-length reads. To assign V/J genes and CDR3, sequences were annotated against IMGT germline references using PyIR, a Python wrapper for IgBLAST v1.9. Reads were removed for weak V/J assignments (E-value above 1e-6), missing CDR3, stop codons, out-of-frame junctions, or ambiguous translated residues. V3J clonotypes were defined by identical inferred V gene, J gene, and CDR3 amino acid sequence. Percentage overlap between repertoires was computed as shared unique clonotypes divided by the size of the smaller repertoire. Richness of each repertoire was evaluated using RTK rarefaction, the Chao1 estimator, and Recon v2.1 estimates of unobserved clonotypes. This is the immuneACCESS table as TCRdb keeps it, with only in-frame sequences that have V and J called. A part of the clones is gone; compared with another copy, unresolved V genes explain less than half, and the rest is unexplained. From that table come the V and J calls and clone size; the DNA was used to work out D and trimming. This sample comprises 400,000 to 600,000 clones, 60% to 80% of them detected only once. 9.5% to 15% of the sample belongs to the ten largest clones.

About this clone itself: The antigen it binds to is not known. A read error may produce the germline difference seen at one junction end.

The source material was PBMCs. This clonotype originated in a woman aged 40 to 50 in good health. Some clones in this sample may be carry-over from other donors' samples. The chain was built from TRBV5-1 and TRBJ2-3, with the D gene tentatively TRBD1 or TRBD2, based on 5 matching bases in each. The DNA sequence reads TGCGCCAGCAGCTTGTTGGCTAGCACAGGTACGCAGTATTTT. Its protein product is CASSLLASTGTQYF.